This T cell receptor beta chain came from a study of T-cell reconstitution after alpha-beta-depleted transplantation in children. General study results and limits: Several hundred graft clones that had expanded were reportedly the source of alpha-beta T cells about two months after transplant. Elevated TCRbeta diversity at day 60 was traced, in some patients, to surviving recipient T cells and thymic progenitors. Diversity and T-cell counts at one year after transplant derived mostly from new T cells.

Remarks on this clonotype: The antigen is unknown.

The CDR3 length is 18 residues. V shed 2 bases and J shed 2 bases, with 19 bases lying between them. Per the germline V gene, CDR1 is MNHEY and CDR2 is SVGEGT. Library preparation (for TCRbeta) was performed with unique molecular identifiers. TCRdb re-derived calls from the PCR reads in MiXCR, one entry per CDR3 protein. Of over 400,000 distinct CDR3 sequences in the sample, roughly two fifths were seen once. The rearrangement links TRBV6-2 or TRBV6-3 to TRBJ2-1; perhaps TRBD2 as D (8 bases). This sample comprised PBMCs, obtained before TCRalphabeta/CD19-depleted stem cell transplant. The receptor comes from a girl aged 2-10 years with aplastic anemia, due to receive a stem cell transplant. The CDR3 nucleotides are TGTGCCAGCAGTTACCCTTTAGCGGGACAGCGCACCTACAATGAGCAGTTCTTC. Its translation is CASSYPLAGQRTYNEQFF.